One sample yielded the 10 T cell receptor beta chains listed below, sequenced in a study of T cell changes during pregnancy in multiple sclerosis. TCRdb's table, derived via immunoSEQ multiplex PCR, lists solely in-frame clones and lacks some. This sample has about 81,000 clones, with less than 95% found just once. Material: peripheral blood, obtained in the third trimester of pregnancy. The source of these receptors is a female donor with multiple sclerosis, enrolled in a pregnancy study.

This clone was observed once. The chain couples TRBV7-8 to TRBJ2-1, with D perhaps TRBD2 (7 bases). Germline-derived CDR1 and CDR2 are SGHVS and FQNEAQ. There are 14 residues in the CDR3. Trimming took 1 base from V and 8 from J, leaving 12 bases between them. This CDR3 is CASSLGGGPDEQFF. As DNA, the CDR3 is TGTGCCAGCAGCTTAGGGGGGGGGCCAGATGAGCAGTTCTTC.

This rearrangement joins TRBV5-4 to TRBJ1-1; TRBD1 might be the D (5 bases). CDR1 is SGHNT, CDR2 YYREEE, per germline (reference sequence). This CDR3 comprises 13 residues. The V and J ends lost 7 bases and 10 bases respectively, with 20 bases between them. The CDR3 bases are TGTGCCAGCTCTTTAGGTACGGGGGTTAGAGCTTTCTTT. Translating it yields CASSLGTGVRAFF. Variable domain in full (rest from reference TRBV5-4 and TRBJ1-1): ETGVTQSPTHLIKTRGQQVTLRCSSQSGHNTVSWYQQALGQGPQFIFQYYREEENGRGNFPPRFSGLQFPNYSSELNVNALELDDSALYLCASSLGTGVRAFFGQGTRLTVV.

V is TRBV7-9 and J is TRBJ1-1, with no clear D. Looked up from germline, CDR1 is SEHNR and CDR2 is FQNEAQ (reference sequence). This CDR3 has 12 amino acids. V was cut by 2 bases and J by 5 bases, with 6 bases left in between. The CDR3 spells CASSLPRTEAFF. DNA for the CDR3: TGTGCCAGCAGCTTACCTAGGACTGAAGCTTTCTTT.

This clone is a singleton in its sample. The rearrangement links TRBV30 to TRBJ1-4; a possible D gene is TRBD1 (6 bases). Germline V lookup: CDR1 GTSNPN, CDR2 SVGIG (reference sequence). Trimming cost V 3 bases and J 8 bases, with 7 bases left between them. This CDR3 contains 11 residues. The CDR3 DNA sequence: TGTGCCTGGAGACAGGGAGAAAAACTGTTTTTT. Translation: CAWRQGEKLFF.

This chain links TRBV11-2 with TRBJ1-2; 10 bases are shared with TRBD1. The CDR3 is made up of 14 amino acids. The J segment lost 3 bases and the V segment lost 5 bases, leaving 3 bases of the junction unmatched. Looked up from germline, CDR1 is SGHAT and CDR2 is FQNNGV. The CDR3 nucleotides read TGTGCCAGCAGCGGGGACAGGGGAGACTATGGCTACACCTTC. It specifies CASSGDRGDYGYTF.

The count of this clone is one. The CDR3 region has the DNA TGTGCCAGCAGTGAAACGGGACAGGGGGCTATCGGGGAGCTGTTTTTT. This sequence encodes CASSETGQGAIGELFF. This chain connects TRBV2 to TRBJ2-2; 12 bases match TRBD1. V gave up 2 bases and J gave up 7 bases; unmatched junction bases: 5. CDR3 length: 16 amino acids. From germline, CDR1 is SNHLY and CDR2 FYNNEI.

The chain combines TRBV11-2 with TRBJ1-4; D is unclear. Germline CDR1 SGHAT, CDR2 FQNNGV. CDR3 length equals 16 residues. V lost 5 bases and J 5 bases, leaving 18 bases between the germline ends. The CDR3 bases are TGTGCCAGCAGCCAAGGGTTCGGAGGCCGAAATGAAAAACTGTTTTTT. Encoded protein: CASSQGFGGRNEKLFF.

Only a few counts were recorded for this clone. V gene TRBV11-2 combines with J gene TRBJ2-1, with 8 bases identical to TRBD1. This CDR3 spans 14 amino acids. CDR1 and CDR2 from the germline V gene are SGHAT and FQNNGV. Trimming at V came to 3 bases and at J to 8 bases, leaving 6 bases not matched to a gene. In DNA, the CDR3 is TGTGCCAGCAGCTTCCTCAGGGGGCTACATGAGCAGTTCTTC. Translated, it gives CASSFLRGLHEQFF.

This clone appeared once. J is TRBJ1-3 and V is TRBV14, with 7 nucleotides matching TRBD1. The CDR3 loop spans 17 amino acids. CDR1 and CDR2 (germline): SGHDN, FVKESK. Trimming removed 3 bases from V and 3 bases from J; junction bases left unmatched: 11. The CDR3 region is CASSHLQGTESGNTIYF. In nucleotides, the CDR3 is TGTGCCAGCAGCCATTTACAGGGGACCGAGAGTGGAAACACCATATATTTT. Complete variable domain (other parts from reference TRBV14 and TRBJ1-3): EAGVTQFPSHSVIEKGQTVTLRCDPISGHDNLYWYRRVMGKEIKFLLHFVKESKQDESGMPNNRFLAERTGGTYSTLKVQPAELEDSGVYFCASSHLQGTESGNTIYFGEGSWLTVV.

V gene TRBV7-3 combines with J gene TRBJ2-2; 8 bases are shared with TRBD2. Trimming removed 4 bases from V and 4 bases from J; junction bases left unmatched: 14. Germline-derived CDR1 and CDR2 are SGHTA and FQGTGA. This CDR3 spans 18 amino acids. The CDR3 DNA is TGTGCCAGCAGCTCCCATAGAGAAGCGGGGGTAGGCACCGGGGAGCTGTTTTTT. It codes for CASSSHREAGVGTGELFF.